These 26 T cell receptor beta chains were sequenced from one sample in a study of CD8+ T cells in alopecia areata. This sample's treatment: oral pan-JAK inhibitor, 5-10 mg twice daily. Reverse transcription of extracted RNA yielded cDNA, which provided the sequencing template. Sequencing used immunoSEQ multiplex PCR; TCRdb keeps in-frame clones, though not all of them. In the table there are 190,000 or so clones, 58% of which are singletons. Source: CD4+ T cells sorted from blood, taken at week 24, from a patient treated with tofacitinib. The source is a human donor with alopecia areata.

The V and J genes are TRBV10-3 and TRBJ2-3; TRBD2 might be the D (6 bases). The CDR3 extends over 20 amino acids. The V gene's germline CDR1 is ENHRY and CDR2 SYGVKD. Trimming cost V 6 bases and J 2 bases, with 30 bases left between them. CDR3 DNA sequence: TGTGCCATCAGGCCCCGGTCGACGGGAGATCCGGAGAGGGCCACAGATACGCAGTATTTT. It specifies CAIRPRSTGDPERATDTQYF.

The CDR3 region is CASSWGEETQYF. The CDR3 region has the DNA TGCGCCAGCAGCTGGGGGGAAGAGACCCAGTACTTC. The rearrangement joins TRBV5-1 to TRBJ2-5; perhaps TRBD2 as D (6 bases). Germline V gene sequence: CDR1 SGHRS, CDR2 YFSETQ. Trimming stripped 3 bases from V and 3 bases from J, with 6 bases between. The length of the CDR3 is 12 residues.

This rearrangement joins TRBV6-5 to TRBJ1-2; 10 bases align to TRBD1. The CDR3 covers 14 residues. V trimming: 5 bases; J trimming: 5 bases; junction bases outside the gene matches: 5. Germline assignment: CDR1 MNHEY and CDR2 SVGAGI. The CDR3 loop is CASSTPGQGYGYTF. CDR3 coding DNA: TGTGCCAGCAGTACTCCGGGACAGGGGTATGGCTACACCTTC.

This chain connects TRBV6-5 to TRBJ1-1; TRBD1 is a possible D gene (5 bases). CDR3 size: 12 residues. V lost 4 bases, J lost 4 bases, and 7 bases lay in between. Germline CDR1 MNHEY, CDR2 SVGAGI. The CDR3: CASSLRGTEAFF. As DNA, the CDR3 is TGTGCCAGCAGTTTGAGGGGCACTGAAGCTTTCTTT.

This chain uses TRBV7-2 with TRBJ2-5, with 7 positions matching TRBD2. Germline V gene sequence: CDR1 SGHTA, CDR2 FQGNSA. With V trimmed by 2 bases and J by 5 bases, 8 bases remained unmatched. CDR3 size: 15 residues. Here the CDR3 reads CASSLNPRERETQYF. The CDR3 nucleotides are TGTGCCAGCAGCTTAAATCCGCGGGAGAGGGAGACCCAGTACTTC.

The V and J genes are TRBV7-2 and TRBJ1-1, with a tentative D call TRBD1 (5 bases). The CDR3 has 14 amino acids. Trimming cost V 0 bases and J 5 bases, with 10 bases left between them. The germline V gene encodes CDR1 SGHTA and CDR2 FQGNSA. DNA of the CDR3: TGTGCCAGCAGCTTAGCGGGGGAGGGGACTGAAGCTTTCTTT. Residues: CASSLAGEGTEAFF.

Here the CDR3 DNA reads TGTGCCAGCAGCACACGGGGCCGCAGGGAGCAGTTCTTC. Translation: CASSTRGRREQFF. The chain uses TRBV7-2 and TRBJ2-1; D may match TRBD1 or TRBD2 (5 bases each). V lost 5 bases and J 10 bases, leaving 15 bases between the germline ends. This CDR3 region has 13 residues. Germline CDR1 SGHTA, CDR2 FQGNSA.

The rearrangement links TRBV2 to TRBJ2-7; TRBD1 matches 8 bases. The CDR3 is 16 residues long. Trimming cost V 7 bases and J 4 bases; bases outside gene matches: 15. Germline assignment: CDR1 SNHLY and CDR2 FYNNEI. The CDR3 nucleotides read TGTGCCAGCATGATGGACAGGGCCATGATGGGGTACGAGCAGTACTTC. As protein: CASMMDRAMMGYEQYF.

The J gene is TRBJ2-2, the V gene TRBV4-2, with 9 bases matching TRBD1. From germline, CDR1 is LGHNA and CDR2 YNFKEQ. The CDR3 totals 15 residues. V was pared by 5 bases and J by 3 bases, with 4 bases of the junction left unmatched. The CDR3 spells CASSFGQGHTGELFF. CDR3 sequence (DNA): TGTGCCAGCAGCTTTGGACAGGGGCACACCGGGGAGCTGTTTTTT.

This clone was seen a handful of times. V gene TRBV5-6 combines with J gene TRBJ2-2; a weak D match, TRBD1 (5 bases). The germline gives CDR1 SGHDT, CDR2 YYEEEE. V was pared by 4 bases and J by 5 bases, with 9 bases between. CDR3 size: 13 residues. CDR3 in amino acids: CASSTPGTGELFF. The CDR3 bases are TGTGCCAGCAGCACCCCAGGGACCGGGGAGCTGTTTTTT.

The V call is TRBV6-5, the J call TRBJ1-4, with D unclear. V lost 5 bases and J 8 bases, leaving 15 bases between the germline ends. CDR3 size: 14 residues. CDR1 MNHEY and CDR2 SVGAGI come from the germline V gene. The CDR3 nucleotides are TGTGCCAGCAGTCGGATTAGGACGGAGGAAAAACTGTTTTTT. Its protein is CASSRIRTEEKLFF.

The chain uses TRBV18 and TRBJ1-6; D unresolved. This CDR3 contains 14 residues. V lost 3 bases and J 6 bases, leaving 9 bases between the germline ends. Germline V gives CDR1 KGHSH, CDR2 LQKENI. The CDR3 bases are TGTGCCAGCTCACCGAACAGTCGTAATTCACCCCTCCACTTT. Translation: CASSPNSRNSPLHF.

The V call is TRBV7-2, the J call TRBJ1-2; the match to TRBD1 covers 7 bases. V was pared by 1 base and J by 8 bases, with 10 bases of the junction left unmatched. Germline CDR1 is SGHTA and CDR2 is FQGNSA. The CDR3 contains 15 residues. CDR3 nucleotide sequence: TGTGCCAGCAGCTTAGAGCCAACAGGGGTTAGAGGCTACACCTTC. It encodes CASSLEPTGVRGYTF. The whole variable domain, filled in from reference TRBV7-2 and TRBJ1-2, reads GAGVSQSPSNKVTEKGKDVELRCDPISGHTALYWYRQSLGQGLEFLIYFQGNSAPDKSGLPSDRFSAERTGGSVSTLTIQRTQQEDSAVYLCASSLEPTGVRGYTFGSGTRLTVV.

V usage is TRBV20-1 and J usage is TRBJ1-2; D is ambiguous. The germline CDR1 and CDR2 sequences are DFQATT and SNEGSKA (reference sequence). This CDR3 contains 11 residues. V lost 1 base and J lost 8, with 8 bases in between. In DNA form, the CDR3 reads TGCAGTGCTAGAGGGGATTTGGGCTACACCTTC. This codes for CSARGDLGYTF.

The chain links TRBV2 to TRBJ1-1; 8 bases match TRBD1. This CDR3 is built from 13 residues. Per the germline V gene, CDR1 is SNHLY and CDR2 is FYNNEI. V dropped 5 bases and J dropped 4; count of bases not matched to a gene: 3. The CDR3 spells CASSFTGGTEAFF. CDR3 nucleotides: TGTGCCAGCAGTTTCACAGGGGGCACTGAAGCTTTCTTT.

The chain recombines TRBV28 with TRBJ2-5; 8 bases are a match to TRBD2. The CDR3 extends over 13 amino acids. The V gene end was trimmed by 8 bases and the J gene end by 5 bases; junction bases not matched to a gene: 7. The germline CDR1 and CDR2 sequences are MDHEN and SYDVKM. The CDR3 DNA reads as TGTGCCAGCCGGGGGGGCCTGTGGGAGACCCAGTACTTC. It encodes CASRGGLWETQYF.

The chain combines TRBV5-6 with TRBJ2-1, with 10 positions matching TRBD2. The V gene's germline CDR1 is SGHDT and CDR2 YYEEEE. The CDR3 runs to 16 residues. The V and J ends lost 1 base and 7 bases, in that order; junction bases with no gene match: 8. This chain's CDR3 is CASSLISGGASNEQFF. CDR3 sequence (DNA): TGTGCCAGCAGCTTGATAAGCGGGGGGGCCTCTAATGAGCAGTTCTTC.

This chain joins TRBV4-2 and TRBJ1-1; no clear D gene. The germline V gene encodes CDR1 LGHNA and CDR2 YNFKEQ. V was pared by 0 bases and J by 0 bases, with 11 bases between. This CDR3 contains 16 residues. The CDR3 DNA reads as TGTGCCAGCAGCCAAGAAGGTCGGGGAATGAACACTGAAGCTTTCTTT. It specifies CASSQEGRGMNTEAFF.

The CDR3 nucleotides are TGCAGCGTTGACTCTAGCGGGGGAGAGACCCAGTACTTC. Its translation: CSVDSSGGETQYF. The chain links TRBV29-1 to TRBJ2-5, with 10 bases identical to TRBD2. CDR1 SQVTM and CDR2 ANQGSEA come from the germline V gene. V lost 3 bases to trimming and J lost 4 bases; unmatched junction nucleotides: 2. CDR3 length: 13 residues.

This clone was observed a handful of times. The V gene is TRBV11-2, the J gene TRBJ1-1; D is unresolved. This CDR3 is 13 amino acids long. V lost 0 bases and J 11 bases, leaving 13 bases between the germline ends. CDR1 SGHAT and CDR2 FQNNGV come from the germline V gene. The CDR3: CASSLDTPGRAFF. The CDR3 region has the DNA TGTGCCAGCAGCTTAGACACACCCGGGAGGGCTTTCTTT.

The chain carries TRBV7-9 and TRBJ2-5; the match to TRBD1 covers 7 bases. Per the germline V gene, CDR1 is SEHNR and CDR2 is FQNEAQ (reference sequence). CDR3 size: 14 residues. J lost 1 base, V lost 5 bases, and 4 bases had no gene match. The CDR3 region is CASSPWTGQETQYF. The CDR3, as DNA: TGTGCCAGCAGCCCCTGGACAGGCCAAGAGACCCAGTACTTC. Filled out from reference TRBV7-9 and TRBJ2-5, the complete variable domain reads DTGVSQNPRHKITKRGQNVTFRCDPISEHNRLYWYRQTLGQGPEFLTYFQNEAQLEKSRLLSDRFSAERPKGSFSTLEIQRTEQGDSAMYLCASSPWTGQETQYFGPGTRLLVL.

The genes are TRBV7-2 and TRBJ2-7; 7 nucleotides line up with TRBD2. The CDR3 spans 14 residues. Germline values: CDR1 SGHTA, CDR2 FQGNSA. V shed 4 bases, J shed 6 bases, and the junction held 9 bases outside the gene matches. The CDR3: CASSSSGLVPEQYF. The CDR3 DNA sequence: TGTGCCAGCAGCTCGTCCGGACTAGTCCCCGAGCAGTACTTC. Based on the CDR3 plus reference TRBV7-2 and TRBJ2-7, the full variable domain is GAGVSQSPSNKVTEKGKDVELRCDPISGHTALYWYRQSLGQGLEFLIYFQGNSAPDKSGLPSDRFSAERTGGSVSTLTIQRTQQEDSAVYLCASSSSGLVPEQYFGPGTRLTVT.

The chain has TRBV30 and TRBJ2-3, with D tentatively TRBD2 (6 bases). This CDR3 contains 15 residues. V lost 1 base and J lost 7, with 18 bases in between. Germline V gene lookup returns CDR1 GTSNPN and CDR2 SVGIG (reference sequence). The CDR3 DNA reads TGTGCCTGGAGTGGGGGACTCACGGGGATGAATACGCAGTATTTT. Its translation: CAWSGGLTGMNTQYF.

The J gene is TRBJ2-3, the V gene TRBV2; D is ambiguous. This CDR3 spans 12 amino acids. Germline values: CDR1 SNHLY, CDR2 FYNNEI. Trimming took off 7 bases at V and 2 bases at J, with 7 bases between the two ends. The CDR3 DNA sequence: TGTGCCAGCAAGGTGCCCACAGATACGCAGTATTTT. Its translation: CASKVPTDTQYF.

The CDR3 here is CASSLSYHGLENTEAFF. DNA for the CDR3: TGTGCCAGCAGTTTATCGTATCACGGACTAGAAAACACTGAAGCTTTCTTT. The chain uses TRBV28 and TRBJ1-1; D not resolved. The germline gives CDR1 MDHEN, CDR2 SYDVKM. V was shortened by 1 base and J by 2 bases, with 17 bases between the two germline ends. The CDR3 consists of 17 residues.

This clone was counted a few times. The chain carries TRBV7-2 and TRBJ1-1; D unclear. V dropped 6 bases and J dropped 1 base, with 9 bases sitting between them. This CDR3 is built from 13 residues. Per the germline V gene, CDR1 is SGHTA and CDR2 is FQGNSA. The CDR3 reads CASSKGWNTEAFF. In DNA form, the CDR3 reads TGTGCCAGCAGTAAGGGATGGAACACTGAAGCTTTCTTT.